This TCR beta chain was captured in a study of blood T cell repertoires in COVID-19. Looking at the study overall: Samples representing acute and convalescent COVID-19 were sourced from the United States, Italy and Spain. Sources were T cells, B-cell-depleted T cells, or PBMCs; the material itself was cDNA or gDNA.

Authors' analysis steps: Amplifying reference gene primers gave estimates of nucleated cell counts. Produced via immunoSEQ multiplex PCR; TCRdb's table is partial and in-frame only. V and J calls and clone size follow that table, whereas D and trimming were derived from the DNA. Among approximately 250,000 clones listed, around 84% were seen once. The germline gives CDR1 MNHEY, CDR2 SVGAGI. Unmatched junction bases numbered 1, after V lost 0 bases and J lost 7 bases. This CDR3 contains 13 residues. Sequences were obtained from PBMCs or T cells enriched from blood (not recorded which). The rearrangement uses TRBV6-5 and TRBJ1-2; 8 bases align to TRBD1. The TCR was taken from a man under 40 with acute COVID-19. CDR3 amino acids: CASSYSTGGGYTF. Here the CDR3 DNA reads TGTGCCAGCAGTTACTCAACAGGGGGTGGCTACACCTTC.